Shown below are 24 T cell receptor beta chains from a single sample sequenced in a study of T-cell reconstitution after alpha-beta-depleted transplantation in children (dated by TCRdb to 2016 to 2017). The treatment or condition label on this specimen signifies: allogeneic hematopoietic cell transplantation with graft depleted of TCRalphabeta T cells and CD19 B cells. To prepare the library, PCR was applied. TCRdb names Illumina HiSeq 2500 as the instrument used. Molecular barcoding was employed in the preparation of TCR libraries, with unique molecular identifiers being used to normalize TCRbeta repertoire quantification. TCRdb applied fastp at Q25 and MiXCR to the public reads, then kept only in-frame beta chains. Duplicate CDR3 protein sequences are folded into a single record with the most common DNA and genes. This sample gives hundreds of thousands of distinct CDR3 sequences in total; roughly 16% of them show up just once. The top ten clonotypes cover about 5% of the sample.

The material sequenced was PBMCs, mostly from graft donor cells, taken 360 days after TCRalphabeta/CD19-depleted stem cell transplant. These receptors all stem from a male patient younger than 18 who had a stem cell transplant for acute lymphoblastic leukemia, so the T cells may come from the graft donor.

For this clonotype: One end of the junction varies from germline; a read error may be responsible. The J gene is TRBJ2-3, the V gene TRBV4-2; 8 bases align to TRBD2. The V gene's germline CDR1 is LGHNA and CDR2 YNFKEQ. This CDR3 region has 15 residues. The CDR3 here is CAGSRTSGSTDTQYF. In nucleotides, the CDR3 is TGTGCCGGCAGCCGCACTAGCGGTAGCACAGATACGCAGTATTTT.

This clonotype was counted between two and nine times. The chain recombines TRBV20-1 with TRBJ2-7; 9 bases are a match to TRBD2. This CDR3 has 14 residues. The V and J ends lost 3 bases and 7 bases, in that order; junction bases with no gene match: 10. CDR1 and CDR2 from the germline V gene are DFQATT and SNEGSKA (reference sequence). The CDR3 protein is CSASGREGLREQYF. The CDR3, as DNA: TGCAGTGCTAGTGGGCGGGAGGGCCTAAGGGAGCAGTACTTC.

In its sample, this clonotype was seen a few times. The germline gene is not matched at one end of the junction; a read error may be the cause. The J gene is TRBJ1-1, the V gene TRBV29-1; D perhaps matches TRBD1 (6 bases). From germline, CDR1 is SQVTM and CDR2 ANQGSEA. This CDR3 has 17 amino acids. The CDR3 DNA follows: TGCAGCGTAGAAGCCAGGGGTGGGGTGAGACTGAACACTGAAGCTTTCTTT. Its protein product is CSVEARGGVRLNTEAFF.

The chain joins TRBV2 to TRBJ1-1; possibly TRBD1 for D (5 bases). V shed 2 bases and J shed 4 bases, with 8 bases lying between them. This CDR3 has 13 amino acids. Germline CDR1 SNHLY, CDR2 FYNNEI. The chain's CDR3 is CASSEMGGTEAFF. The CDR3 nucleotides are TGTGCCAGCAGTGAAATGGGGGGCACTGAAGCTTTCTTT.

The chain carries TRBV20-1 and TRBJ2-7, with a possible D match to TRBD2 (5 bases). V gave up 6 bases and J gave up 7 bases, with 16 bases separating them. Germline CDR1 DFQATT, CDR2 SNEGSKA (reference sequence). This CDR3 is built from 12 residues. The CDR3 bases are TGCAGTGCGCCATCCTCGGGGTGGGAGCAGTACTTC. The encoded protein is CSAPSSGWEQYF.

In its sample, this clonotype was seen a few times. The rearrangement uses TRBV12-3 or TRBV12-4 and TRBJ2-7, with TRBD1 as a possible D gene (6 bases). Between the trimmed V and J ends, which lost 6 bases and 6 bases, there was a span of 15 bases. The CDR3 consists of 13 residues. In nucleotides, the CDR3 is TGTGCCAGCAGGGCTACAGGGACGATCGAGCAGTACTTC. The encoded protein is CASRATGTIEQYF.

CDR3: CASTRRNGYTF. The CDR3 DNA reads TGTGCCAGCACCCGAAGGAATGGCTACACCTTC. V is TRBV12-3 or TRBV12-4 and J is TRBJ1-2, with no clear D. V shed 7 bases and J shed 6 bases, with 9 bases lying between them. The CDR3 is 11 residues long.

The chain uses TRBV27 and TRBJ2-7; 10 bases align to TRBD1. Germline V gene data show CDR1 as MNHEY and CDR2 as SMNVEV (reference sequence). This CDR3 region has 15 residues. V lost 5 bases, J lost 2 bases, and 6 bases stayed unmatched. Here the CDR3 DNA reads TGTGCCAGCAGTCCCCTGGGGACAGGGGCCTACGAGCAGTACTTC. This encodes CASSPLGTGAYEQYF.

This clonotype was seen at least ten times. The V call is TRBV7-2, the J call TRBJ2-7; 7 nucleotides match TRBD2. The CDR3 sequence is 16 residues long. J lost 1 base, V lost 1 base, and 7 bases had no gene match. Per germline, CDR1 SGHTA and CDR2 FQGNSA. The CDR3 nucleotides are TGTGCCAGCAGCTTAGGGAGCGGGGTTCAATCCTACGAGCAGTACTTC. Translated, it gives CASSLGSGVQSYEQYF.

The chain uses TRBV30 and TRBJ1-5; 9 bases line up with TRBD1. The V gene end was trimmed by 2 bases and the J gene end by 3 bases; junction bases not matched to a gene: 8. Germline CDR1 reads GTSNPN; CDR2 reads SVGIG (reference sequence). The CDR3 runs 16 residues. This CDR3 is CAWSPRTGEDNQPQHF. The CDR3 nucleotides read TGTGCCTGGAGTCCCCGGACAGGGGAGGACAATCAGCCCCAGCATTTT.

This clonotype occurred a few times. The V gene is TRBV7-8, the J gene TRBJ2-5, with a weak D call TRBD1 (6 bases). This CDR3 region has 16 residues. Between the trimmed V and J ends, which lost 5 bases and 2 bases, there was a span of 18 bases. Germline V gene data show CDR1 as SGHVS and CDR2 as FQNEAQ. The chain's CDR3 is CASSGNRVAAQETQYF. CDR3 coding DNA: TGTGCCAGCAGCGGAAACAGGGTCGCGGCTCAAGAGACCCAGTACTTC.

This clonotype was seen a few times. V gene TRBV12-3 or TRBV12-4 combines with J gene TRBJ1-4; D is uncertain. V shed 5 bases and J shed 5 bases, with 21 bases lying between them. The CDR3 extends over 17 amino acids. The CDR3 DNA sequence: TGTGCCAGCAGTCTGGGCCTGACGGGAAGGTCCAATGAAAAACTGTTTTTT. Its protein product is CASSLGLTGRSNEKLFF.

The chain links TRBV10-2 to TRBJ1-5; 9 bases are a match to TRBD1. The CDR3 runs to 16 residues. Per germline, CDR1 WSHSY and CDR2 SAAADI. V dropped 5 bases and J dropped 0; count of bases not matched to a gene: 5. The CDR3 sequence: CASSPNRGLSNQPQHF. The CDR3 DNA is TGCGCCAGCAGTCCCAACAGGGGGCTTAGCAATCAGCCCCAGCATTTT.

This clonotype was recorded at least ten times. This rearrangement joins TRBV20-1 to TRBJ1-1; D is undetermined. The V gene lost 1 base and the J gene lost 0 bases, with 9 bases spanning the gap. Germline CDR1 reads DFQATT; CDR2 reads SNEGSKA (reference sequence). This CDR3 is 14 amino acids long. CDR3 in amino acids: CSARGSGLNTEAFF. In DNA form, the CDR3 reads TGCAGTGCTAGAGGGTCAGGATTGAACACTGAAGCTTTCTTT.

The rearrangement joins TRBV27 to TRBJ2-7; no reliable D call. CDR1 MNHEY and CDR2 SMNVEV come from the germline V gene (reference sequence). CDR3 length equals 14 residues. V lost 0 bases, J lost 2 bases, and 8 bases lay in between. Here the CDR3 reads CASSLSGLPYEQYF. The CDR3 coding sequence is TGTGCCAGCAGTTTATCCGGGTTACCCTACGAGCAGTACTTC.

This chain links TRBV11-1 with TRBJ2-1, with 12 positions matching TRBD2. The J segment lost 0 bases and the V segment lost 7 bases, leaving 13 bases of the junction unmatched. This CDR3 has 19 residues. The germline CDR1 and CDR2 sequences are SGHAT and FQDESV (reference sequence). CDR3 nucleotide sequence: TGTGCCAGCAACGGACTAGCGGGACTTAATCTTCCCTCCTACAATGAGCAGTTCTTC. It encodes CASNGLAGLNLPSYNEQFF.

This sequence joins TRBV1 and TRBJ2-2; TRBD1, as called in the table, went unchecked against the DNA. TRBV1 is classified as a pseudogene. This CDR3 contains 13 residues. The CDR3 bases are TGCACCAGCAGCACTACCTTCCCGGGGGAGCTGTTTTTT. Amino acids: CTSSTTFPGELFF.

This rearrangement joins TRBV29-1 to TRBJ1-2; D perhaps matches TRBD1 (6 bases). The germline V and J ends were trimmed by 7 bases and 5 bases, with 14 bases remaining between them. Germline V gene lookup returns CDR1 SQVTM and CDR2 ANQGSEA. CDR3 length: 12 residues. The CDR3 is CSARTAWYGYTF. The CDR3 DNA sequence: TGCAGCGCCCGGACAGCGTGGTATGGCTACACCTTC.

This clonotype has just a few counts. The chain uses TRBV15 and TRBJ2-5; 8 nucleotides match TRBD1. Germline CDR1 is LNHNV and CDR2 is YYDKDF (reference sequence). The CDR3 length is 14 residues. The J segment lost 4 bases and the V segment lost 1 base, leaving 2 bases of the junction unmatched. The DNA for the CDR3 is TGTGCCACCAGCAGAGGGACAGGGCGAGAGACCCAGTACTTC. Protein sequence: CATSRGTGRETQYF.

The table lists this clonotype with many counts. The chain is built from TRBV29-1 and TRBJ2-7; TRBD1 is a possible D gene (7 bases). Germline V gene data show CDR1 as SQVTM and CDR2 as ANQGSEA. Trimming took 3 bases from V and 1 from J, leaving 10 bases between them. The CDR3 loop spans 13 amino acids. CDR3 amino acids: CSVEGGQSYEQYF. CDR3 nucleotide sequence: TGCAGCGTTGAGGGGGGACAGTCCTACGAGCAGTACTTC.

This chain uses TRBV3-1 with TRBJ2-7; D assignment may be TRBD1 or TRBD2 (5 bases each). The CDR3 totals 11 residues. V was trimmed by 3 bases and J by 9 bases, leaving 9 bases between them. Germline CDR1 is LGHDT and CDR2 is YNNKEL (reference sequence). CDR3 in DNA: TGTGCCAGCAGCCAGGGACGAGGGCAGTACTTC. This codes for CASSQGRGQYF.

This clonotype has just a few counts. The chain employs TRBV24-1 and TRBJ2-1, with D possibly matching TRBD1 (7 bases). The CDR3 extends over 19 amino acids. Trimming pared 4 bases from V and 4 bases from J, leaving 25 bases between. The germline V gene has CDR1 KGHDR and CDR2 SFDVKD. The CDR3 bases are TGTGCCACCAGTGAGAGCTACCGGGACAGCGGCGGGGTTTACAATGAGCAGTTCTTC. Protein product: CATSESYRDSGGVYNEQFF.

This rearrangement joins TRBV4-1 to TRBJ2-7; weak D call: TRBD1 (6 bases). Per the germline V gene, CDR1 is MGHRA and CDR2 is YSYEKL. Trimming pared 4 bases from V and 7 bases from J, leaving 14 bases between. The CDR3 runs 13 residues. CDR3 nucleotides: TGCGCCAGCAGCCTACAGGGAATGGGGGAGCAGTACTTC. Residues: CASSLQGMGEQYF.

The J gene is TRBJ2-3, the V gene TRBV4-1, with 11 bases fitting TRBD2. V was clipped by 4 bases and J by 7 bases; unmatched bases: 13. This CDR3 is 17 amino acids long. Germline CDR1 MGHRA, CDR2 YSYEKL. The CDR3 coding sequence is TGCGCCAGCAGCCCCGGGGCCAGGACTAGCGGGTCAAATACGCAGTATTTT. Its translation: CASSPGARTSGSNTQYF.